Listed below are T cell receptor beta chains from one sample, sequenced in a study of blood T cells in healthy people across ages. TCRdb re-called the 5' RACE reads through MiXCR, storing one row per CDR3 protein. The sample has around 820,000 distinct CDR3 sequences, around 25% seen once; the top ten hold under 4%. Separately, the same data were catalogued under a study of T cells of mothers and their children.

Sequencing input: blood. The source is a boy under 18 in good health. Both conserved end residues are part of each CDR3. The order of the fields is V gene, clone size, D gene, J gene, CDR3 protein, CDR3 DNA. The D gene is left open where the match is weak. Clone size is stated in some rows and not others, as once, few, many or a class when expanded.

v_call: TRBV20-1; clone_size: few; d_call: NA; j_call: TRBJ1-5; cdr3_aa: CSAKTGNQPQHF; cdr3_nt: TGCAGTGCTAAAACAGGCAATCAGCCCCAGCATTTT
v_call: TRBV7-2; clone_size: NA; d_call: TRBD2; j_call: TRBJ2-7; cdr3_aa: CASSLRGGHEQYF; cdr3_nt: TGTGCCAGCAGCCTACGGGGAGGGCACGAGCAGTACTTC
v_call: TRBV29-1; clone_size: NA; d_call: TRBD1; j_call: TRBJ2-7; cdr3_aa: CSVVGDRGEQYF; cdr3_nt: TGCAGCGTTGTTGGGGACAGGGGCGAGCAGTACTTC
v_call: TRBV5-1; clone_size: few; d_call: TRBD1; j_call: TRBJ1-4; cdr3_aa: CASSLDRGNEKLFF; cdr3_nt: TGTGCCAGCAGCTTAGACAGGGGAAATGAAAAACTGTTTTTT
v_call: TRBV3-1; clone_size: NA; d_call: NA; j_call: TRBJ1-2; cdr3_aa: CASSRGTSQVGCTF; cdr3_nt: TGTGCCAGCAGCCGCGGGACCTCCCAAGTCGGCTGCACCTTC
v_call: TRBV29-1; clone_size: few; d_call: NA; j_call: TRBJ2-2; cdr3_aa: CSVESPSGGRGTGELFF; cdr3_nt: TGCAGCGTTGAGTCTCCTTCCGGAGGCCGGGGCACCGGGGAGCTGTTTTTT
v_call: TRBV10-3; clone_size: few; d_call: TRBD1; j_call: TRBJ1-1; cdr3_aa: CAIKQGADRTEAFF; cdr3_nt: TGTGCCATCAAACAGGGGGCAGATCGTACTGAAGCTTTCTTT
v_call: TRBV5-1; clone_size: NA; d_call: TRBD1; j_call: TRBJ2-1; cdr3_aa: CASSLSNQQGPYNEQFF; cdr3_nt: TGCGCCAGCAGCCTATCAAACCAACAGGGGCCCTACAATGAGCAGTTCTTC
v_call: TRBV27; clone_size: few; d_call: TRBD2; j_call: TRBJ2-7; cdr3_aa: CASSRLAGGKDYEQYF; cdr3_nt: TGTGCCAGCAGTCGACTAGCGGGGGGAAAAGACTACGAGCAGTACTTC
v_call: TRBV21-1; clone_size: NA; d_call: NA; j_call: TRBJ2-2; cdr3_aa: CASSKERGSGGDTGELFF; cdr3_nt: TGTGCCAGCAGCAAAGAGAGAGGAAGCGGGGGAGACACCGGGGAGCTGTTTTTT
v_call: TRBV10-3; clone_size: many; d_call: NA; j_call: TRBJ2-5; cdr3_aa: CAIGTGNQETQYF; cdr3_nt: TGTGCCATCGGGACGGGCAACCAAGAGACCCAGTACTTC
v_call: TRBV6-1; clone_size: few; d_call: NA; j_call: TRBJ2-5; cdr3_aa: CASNRRANQETQYF; cdr3_nt: TGTGCCAGCAACCGGCGGGCTAACCAAGAGACCCAGTACTTC